This T cell receptor beta chain was captured in a study of technical replicates of blood from several donors. Clones were sequenced by immunoSEQ multiplex PCR, and TCRdb holds only the in-frame ones, with some missing. Of about 74,000 clones listed, roughly 94% are singletons. This CDR3 region has 13 residues. Germline CDR1 SGHRS, CDR2 YFSETQ. The germline V and J ends were trimmed by 2 bases and 2 bases, with 7 bases remaining between them. The V and J genes are TRBV5-1 and TRBJ2-5; the D is unclear. The source material was T cells isolated from PBMCs. The sequence was obtained from a human donor in good health. The CDR3 bases are TGCGCCAGCAGCTTTTGGCCTCAAGAGACCCAGTACTTC. Amino acid sequence: CASSFWPQETQYF. Full variable domain (outside the CDR3, taken from reference TRBV5-1 and TRBJ2-5): KAGVTQTPRYLIKTRGQQVTLSCSPISGHRSVSWYQQTPGQGLQFLFEYFSETQRNKGNFPGRFSGRQFSNSRSEMNVSTLELGDSALYLCASSFWPQETQYFGPGTRLLVL.